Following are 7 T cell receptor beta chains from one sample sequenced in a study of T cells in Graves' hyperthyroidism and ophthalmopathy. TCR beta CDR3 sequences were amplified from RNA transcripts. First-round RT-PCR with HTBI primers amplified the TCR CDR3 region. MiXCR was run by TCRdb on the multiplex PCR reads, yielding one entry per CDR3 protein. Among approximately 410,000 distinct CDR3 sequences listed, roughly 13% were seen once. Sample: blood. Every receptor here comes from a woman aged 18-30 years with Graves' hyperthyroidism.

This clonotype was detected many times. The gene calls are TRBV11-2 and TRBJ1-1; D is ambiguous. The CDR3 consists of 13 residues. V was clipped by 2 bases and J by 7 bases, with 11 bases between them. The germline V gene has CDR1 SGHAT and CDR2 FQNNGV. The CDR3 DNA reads TGTGCCAGCAGCTTATCGTCTTCCCATGAAGCTTTCTTT. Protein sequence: CASSLSSSHEAFF.

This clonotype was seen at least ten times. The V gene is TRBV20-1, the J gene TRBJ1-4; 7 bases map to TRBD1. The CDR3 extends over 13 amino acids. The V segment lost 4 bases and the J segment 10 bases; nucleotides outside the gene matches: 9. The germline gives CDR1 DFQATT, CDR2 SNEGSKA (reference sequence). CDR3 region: CSATRTGLGKLFF. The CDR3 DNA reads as TGCAGTGCTACCCGGACAGGACTGGGAAAACTGTTTTTT.

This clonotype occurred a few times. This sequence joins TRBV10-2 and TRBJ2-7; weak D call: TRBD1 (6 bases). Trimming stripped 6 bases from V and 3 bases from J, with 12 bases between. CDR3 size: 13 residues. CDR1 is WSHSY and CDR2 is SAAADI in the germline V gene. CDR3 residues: CASRADRNYEQYF. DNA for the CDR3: TGCGCCAGCAGAGCAGACAGGAACTACGAGCAGTACTTC.

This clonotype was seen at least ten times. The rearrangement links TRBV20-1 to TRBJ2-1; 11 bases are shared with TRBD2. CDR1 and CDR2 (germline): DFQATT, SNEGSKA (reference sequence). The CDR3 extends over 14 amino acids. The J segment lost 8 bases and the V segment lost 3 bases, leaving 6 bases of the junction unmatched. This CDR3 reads CSASAGTSGHEQFF. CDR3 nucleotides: TGCAGTGCTAGTGCGGGGACTAGCGGTCATGAGCAGTTCTTC.

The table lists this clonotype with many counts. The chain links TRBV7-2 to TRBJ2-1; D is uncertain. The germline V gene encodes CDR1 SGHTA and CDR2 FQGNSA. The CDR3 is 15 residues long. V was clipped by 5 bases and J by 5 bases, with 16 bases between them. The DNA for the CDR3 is TGTGCCAGCAGCCTCGATGGCGTATACAACAATGAGCAGTTCTTC. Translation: CASSLDGVYNNEQFF.

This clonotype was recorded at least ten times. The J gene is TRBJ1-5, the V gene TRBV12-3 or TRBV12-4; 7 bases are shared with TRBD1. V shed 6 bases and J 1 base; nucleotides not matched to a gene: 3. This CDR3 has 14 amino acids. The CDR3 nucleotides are TGTGCCAGCAGGAAGACAGGGAGCAATCAGCCCCAGCATTTT. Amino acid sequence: CASRKTGSNQPQHF.

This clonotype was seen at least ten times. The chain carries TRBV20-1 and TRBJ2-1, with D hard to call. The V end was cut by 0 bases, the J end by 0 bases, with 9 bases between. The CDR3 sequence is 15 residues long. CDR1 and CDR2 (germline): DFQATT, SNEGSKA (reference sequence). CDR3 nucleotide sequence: TGCAGTGCTAGAGATTTCACGAACTCCTACAATGAGCAGTTCTTC. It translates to CSARDFTNSYNEQFF.